The 17 T cell receptor beta chains below all came from one sample that was sequenced in a study of vaccination and CD4 T cells after COVID-19. These receptors' targets are unknown. With the Oncomine TCR Beta short-read assay, DNA from cultured CD4+ T cells was sequenced. TCRdb independently ran MiXCR on the PCR reads; one entry per CDR3 protein. The data show about 14,000 distinct CDR3 sequences, with around 59% seen just once and roughly a fifth held by the top ten. Sample treatment: roughly nine-day PBMC culture with coronavirus spike peptide pools or control peptides (ViraFEST assay). Sequencing was done on a sample of CD4+ T cells from blood, cultured in vitro. The receptors come from a human donor who had recovered from COVID-19.

This chain joins TRBV20-1 and TRBJ1-1; a weak D match, TRBD1 (6 bases). Between the trimmed V and J ends, which lost 7 bases and 11 bases, there was a span of 17 bases. CDR3 length: 11 residues. CDR1 is DFQATT, CDR2 SNEGSKA, per germline (reference sequence). The CDR3 DNA is TGCAGTGTCCAATTGCGACAGGAGGCTTTCTTT. This codes for CSVQLRQEAFF.

The chain links TRBV6-4 to TRBJ1-2; no clear D. From germline, CDR1 is MRHNA and CDR2 SNTAGT. The CDR3 runs to 13 residues. Trimming pared 7 bases from V and 8 bases from J, leaving 17 bases between. The CDR3 sequence: CASTLVLESGYTF. The DNA for the CDR3 is TGTGCCAGCACTTTAGTTTTGGAGAGCGGCTACACCTTC.

In its sample, this clonotype was seen a few times. V and J are TRBV20-1 and TRBJ1-2; weak D call: TRBD1 (6 bases). This CDR3 has 14 amino acids. The germline V and J ends were trimmed by 1 base and 9 bases, with 18 bases remaining between them. Germline V gene lookup returns CDR1 DFQATT and CDR2 SNEGSKA (reference sequence). CDR3 sequence (DNA): TGCAGTGCTAGAGTGCCGAACAGGGCGGAAAGCTACACCTTC. This sequence encodes CSARVPNRAESYTF.

The sample holds one count of this clonotype. V is TRBV7-8 and J is TRBJ2-5; D uncertain. Trimming stripped 0 bases from V and 4 bases from J, with 3 bases between. The CDR3 sequence is 12 residues long. Per germline, CDR1 SGHVS and CDR2 FQNEAQ. The CDR3 sequence is CASSLAGETQYF. The DNA for the CDR3 is TGTGCCAGCAGCTTAGCGGGAGAGACCCAGTACTTC.

This clonotype has just a few counts. The chain couples TRBV21-1 to TRBJ2-7; the listed D gene, TRBD1, was not tested against the DNA. TRBV21-1 is noted as a pseudogene. The CDR3 has 19 residues. The CDR3 spells CASSKKMGGRQGVLYEQYF. The CDR3 bases are TGTGCCAGCAGCAAGAAGATGGGAGGGAGACAGGGGGTATTGTACGAGCAGTACTTC.

The rearrangement uses TRBV28 and TRBJ1-6; 7 positions agree with TRBD1. This CDR3 is 15 amino acids long. Germline V gives CDR1 MDHEN, CDR2 SYDVKM. V lost 7 bases and J lost 4; bases outside the gene matches: 7. In DNA, the CDR3 is TGTGCCAGCACTCCTATACAGGGGTATAATTCACCCCTCCACTTT. It encodes CASTPIQGYNSPLHF. Complete variable domain (other parts from reference TRBV28 and TRBJ1-6): DVKVTQSSRYLVKRTGEKVFLECVQDMDHENMFWYRQDPGLGLRLIYFSYDVKMKEKGDIPEGYSVSREKKERFSLILESASTNQTSMYLCASTPIQGYNSPLHFGNGTRLTVT.

The rearrangement links TRBV6-1 to TRBJ1-6; 9 bases map to TRBD1. Trimming removed 9 bases from V and 5 bases from J; junction bases left unmatched: 5. The length of the CDR3 is 14 residues. The germline V gene encodes CDR1 MNHNS and CDR2 SASEGT. The CDR3 region is CASLRDRDNSPLHF. In DNA, the CDR3 is TGTGCCAGTTTGAGGGACAGGGATAATTCACCCCTCCACTTT.

The chain joins TRBV18 to TRBJ1-2, with D maybe TRBD1 (5 bases). V lost 6 bases, J lost 3 bases, and 14 bases lay in between. CDR3 length equals 14 residues. The germline V gene has CDR1 KGHSH and CDR2 LQKENI. CDR3 nucleotide sequence: TGTGCCAGCTCCGGAGGGGTCGGGGACTATGGCTACACCTTC. It codes for CASSGGVGDYGYTF.

The rearrangement links TRBV24-1 to TRBJ2-2; TRBD1 might be the D (5 bases). CDR1 and CDR2 from the germline V gene are KGHDR and SFDVKD. CDR3 length equals 15 residues. The V end lost 4 bases, the J end lost 2 bases, and 10 bases lay between the germline ends. The CDR3 DNA follows: TGTGCCACCAGTGAACTGGACACCAACACCGGGGAGCTGTTTTTT. Translation: CATSELDTNTGELFF.

This clonotype occurred a few times. The rearrangement joins TRBV20-1 to TRBJ1-2, with TRBD1 as a possible D gene (6 bases). The CDR3 contains 17 residues. CDR1 and CDR2 (germline): DFQATT, SNEGSKA (reference sequence). As DNA, the CDR3 is TGCAGCACTTTCACTGAGGCGGCCTGGGGGCCTATCTATGGCTACACCTTC. Protein sequence: CSTFTEAAWGPIYGYTF.

The chain joins TRBV12-3 or TRBV12-4 to TRBJ1-5; 8 bases are shared with TRBD1. This CDR3 is 16 amino acids long. With 4 bases clipped from V and 5 bases from J, the junction kept 10 bases outside the gene matches. The CDR3 DNA sequence: TGTGCCAGCAGTTGGACAGGGAGCCGGGGGCATCAGCCCCAGCATTTT. This encodes CASSWTGSRGHQPQHF.

This clonotype has more than one count but fewer than ten. The chain employs TRBV12-3 or TRBV12-4 and TRBJ1-2, with D possibly being TRBD1 (6 bases). Between the trimmed V and J ends, which lost 3 bases and 10 bases, there was a span of 18 bases. The CDR3 spans 14 residues. CDR3 sequence (DNA): TGTGCCAGCAGTTTGTCGGGGGGCTTGATCGACTACACCTTC. This codes for CASSLSGGLIDYTF.

This sequence joins TRBV7-7 and TRBJ2-3; D might be TRBD1 (6 bases). The CDR3 totals 15 residues. Trimming removed 1 base from V and 2 bases from J, with 10 bases in between. The germline V gene encodes CDR1 SSHAT and CDR2 FNYEAQ (reference sequence). The CDR3 spells CASSLGQGNTDTQYF. The CDR3 nucleotides read TGTGCCAGCAGCTTAGGCCAGGGGAACACAGATACGCAGTATTTT.

This clonotype was found once. The V and J genes are TRBV7-2 and TRBJ2-2; TRBD1 agrees at 7 bases. Germline V lookup: CDR1 SGHTA, CDR2 FQGNSA. J lost 2 bases, V lost 1 base, and 4 bases had no gene match. The CDR3 covers 16 residues. CDR3 DNA: TGTGCCAGCAGCTTAGACTGGGACAGAAACACCGGGGAGCTGTTTTTT. Encoded protein: CASSLDWDRNTGELFF.

V and J are TRBV20-1 and TRBJ1-4; 10 positions match TRBD1. This CDR3 has 15 residues. The ends lost 3 bases at V and 7 bases at J; junction bases unmatched: 8. Germline V gives CDR1 DFQATT, CDR2 SNEGSKA (reference sequence). As DNA, the CDR3 is TGCAGTGCTAGGGGCCCGGACAGGGGGTTTGAAAAACTGTTTTTT. It specifies CSARGPDRGFEKLFF.

The V call is TRBV6-1, the J call TRBJ1-4, with TRBD1 matching 7 bases. J was trimmed by 4 bases and V by 5 bases; bases with no gene match: 7. Germline-derived CDR1 and CDR2 are MNHNS and SASEGT. This CDR3 comprises 15 residues. The CDR3, as DNA: TGTGCCAGCAGTCTTACAGGGGCCGTTAATGAAAAACTGTTTTTT. This encodes CASSLTGAVNEKLFF.

This clonotype was observed a handful of times. The chain has TRBV7-9 and TRBJ2-3; D remains unclear. This CDR3 comprises 15 residues. CDR1 SEHNR and CDR2 FQNEAQ come from the germline V gene (reference sequence). V was trimmed by 2 bases and J by 3 bases, leaving 12 bases between them. CDR3 nucleotides: TGTGCCAGCAGCTTATATAGGGTAGGGACAGATACGCAGTATTTT. This sequence encodes CASSLYRVGTDTQYF. The full variable domain, its missing parts supplied by reference TRBV7-9 and TRBJ2-3, is DTGVSQNPRHKITKRGQNVTFRCDPISEHNRLYWYRQTLGQGPEFLTYFQNEAQLEKSRLLSDRFSAERPKGSFSTLEIQRTEQGDSAMYLCASSLYRVGTDTQYFGPGTRLTVL.